The rows below give T cell receptor beta chains drawn from one sample of a study of blood T cell repertoires in COVID-19. Clones were read by immunoSEQ multiplex PCR, and TCRdb kept only the in-frame ones, dropping some. The sample has tens of thousands of clones, roughly 90% seen once. Sequencing input: peripheral blood. The receptors shown here come from an older man with acute or convalescent COVID-19. Each CDR3 is given without its conserved first and last residue. Each record gives: J gene, V gene, CDR3 protein.

J: TRBJ1-2; V: TRBV28; CDR3: ASSLRPGQGNYGYT
J: TRBJ1-1; V: TRBV7-2; CDR3: ASSHDRVNTEAF
J: TRBJ1-1; V: TRBV21-1; CDR3: ASSNPVLGAQNEAF
J: TRBJ1-1; V: TRBV2; CDR3: ASSANGLDEAF
J: TRBJ2-2; V: TRBV18; CDR3: ASSQAGTVNTGELF
J: TRBJ1-2; V: TRBV29-1; CDR3: SVEGQGGIDGYT
J: TRBJ1-1; V: TRBV6-1; CDR3: ASSERQGNTEAF
J: TRBJ2-7; V: TRBV5-5; CDR3: ASSLAVGLEQY
J: TRBJ1-1; V: TRBV5-1; CDR3: ASSSEWTGRTEAF
J: TRBJ1-5; V: TRBV19; CDR3: ASSPNVLGEPQH
J: TRBJ2-1; V: TRBV11-3; CDR3: ASSLDSDIYNEQF
J: TRBJ2-1; V: TRBV11-2; CDR3: ASSRGTSGQNSYNEQF
J: TRBJ2-2; V: TRBV30; CDR3: AWNRQGNGELF
J: TRBJ1-1; V: TRBV19; CDR3: ASSTPRASGTEAF
J: TRBJ2-1; V: TRBV28; CDR3: ASSPQTVYNEQF
J: TRBJ2-5; V: TRBV10-3; CDR3: AISESGVETQY
J: TRBJ1-2; V: TRBV5-1; CDR3: ASRTGEGTNYGYT
J: TRBJ1-3; V: TRBV6-5; CDR3: ASVGGVLTGNTIY
J: TRBJ1-1; V: TRBV24-1; CDR3: ATSAQANTEAF
J: TRBJ1-6; V: TRBV18; CDR3: ASSKAPGQVNSPLH
J: TRBJ1-4; V: TRBV5-6; CDR3: ASSGGTGEGEKLF
J: TRBJ1-4; V: TRBV28; CDR3: ASSTPDRGGKLF
J: TRBJ2-2; V: TRBV29-1; CDR3: SARWGTQGTGELF